This TCR beta chain was retrieved from a study of graft-versus-host responses after intestinal transplantation. At the level of the study: Recipients across the board were started on anti-thymocyte globulin induction, then kept on tacrolimus and steroids for two to three years. Findings and limits, study-wide: The highest levels of circulating GvH clones went along with early declines in HvG clones after transplant. Ileal or blood samples showed some GvH clones first, and such clones were also found in recipient marrow.

Assay used: immunoSEQ multiplex PCR; TCRdb lists only in-frame clones, some missing. In the table there are roughly 89,000 clones, approximately 90% of which are singletons. CDR3 size: 17 residues. CDR1 is KGHSH, CDR2 LQKENI, per germline. V lost 3 bases and J lost 0; bases outside the gene matches: 10. Comment on this clone: Its matching antigen is unknown.

Sequencing was performed on unstimulated CD4+ T cells sorted from spleen or lymph node cells, taken before intestinal transplant. This TCR was recovered from a human donor who received an intestinal transplant. The V and J genes are TRBV18 and TRBJ1-1, with 7 bases lining up with TRBD1. CDR3 loop: CASSPWTGASLNTEAFF. DNA of the CDR3: TGTGCCAGCTCACCTTGGACAGGCGCCTCTTTGAACACTGAAGCTTTCTTT.